This T cell receptor beta chain was found in a study of cytomegalovirus exposure and HLA in healthy donors. In the PCR, 60 Vbeta and 13 Jbeta primers were used. The table came from immunoSEQ multiplex PCR; TCRdb's copy has only in-frame clones and leaves some out. The sample lists some 200,000 clones; about four fifths were seen once. Points from the study as a whole: Follow-up analysis found HLA locus-dependent TCR association rates, highest for DRB1 and lowest for HLA-C.

V lost 0 bases and J lost 8; bases outside the gene matches: 7. Germline V gene data show CDR1 as SGDLS and CDR2 as YYNGEE. The CDR3 totals 15 residues. As for this clone: Its cognate antigen is unknown.

The receptor comes from a woman aged 50 to 60 in good health and CMV-seropositive. The chain employs TRBV9 and TRBJ1-4; 7 nucleotides align to TRBD1. Sequences were obtained from PBMCs. The CDR3 coding sequence is TGTGCCAGCAGCGTAGCGACAGGGTTTGGAGAAAAACTGTTTTTT. It codes for CASSVATGFGEKLFF.